The sequence of this T cell receptor beta chain was determined in a study of T cell repertoires in ileal Crohn's disease (dated by TCRdb to the late 2010s). About the full investigation: The median duration of disease was approximately 7.9 years, and at the time of surgery approximately 33% of patients were active smokers. Every patient underwent surgery because of a complication, which was stricturing disease in about 60% and penetrating disease in approximately 40%. Roughly half of the patients were given postoperative therapy, with some 10 receiving thiopurines and fewer than 20 receiving anti-TNF agents. TCR repertoire analysis was performed in about 59 Crohn's disease patients drawn from a prospective multicentre cohort. The study was conducted in parallel with a multicentre cohort built to find predictors of early endoscopic recurrence after ileocolonic resection. A Rutgeerts score higher than i0 was the definition used for endoscopic postoperative recurrence. A total of some 170 mucosal samples from roughly 50 patients were sequenced, collected from several sites on the surgical specimen as well as at postoperative endoscopy.

To be eligible, patients had to be adults with ileal or ileocolonic Crohn's disease and an indication for ileocolonic resection. Before DNA extraction, whole ileal mucosal biopsies were kept frozen at -80 degrees C. Genomic DNA was isolated from frozen whole biopsies using a TRizol-based method, and the DNA was quantified with a NanoDrop 2000 spectrophotometer. About 500 nanograms of biopsy DNA per sample were submitted for commercial TCRB immunosequencing. Adaptive Biotechnology amplified the CDR3 regions from genomic DNA with a two-step multiplex PCR designed to control amplification bias. Primers for every V and J gene segment were used in the first PCR, and barcodes and Illumina adapters were added in the second PCR. An Illumina instrument was used to sequence the CDR3 libraries. On the study's bioinformatics: Analysis combined the vendor-provided pipelines with custom analysis of raw data in R/Bioconductor under R version 3.3.0. Clonality, ranging from 0 to 1, was calculated as the inverse of the normalised Shannon entropy of all productive clones. The repertoire share taken up by the top 100 clones defined high-frequency clones, and only clones that passed a 95% confidence test were kept. Overlap between samples was measured with the Morisita-Horn index, while repertoire diversity was measured with the Simpson index. TCRdb re-hosts the immuneACCESS table, in-frame sequences only. Its copies lack some clones; in the studies checked, an unresolved V gene accounts for under half of them, and the cause for the rest is not known. That table is the source of V, J and clone size, and D and trimming were worked out from the DNA. This sample comprises 2,600 or so clones, 75% to 85% of them detected only once. 16% of the sample is taken by the ten largest.

To note about this clone: Its antigen is currently not known. The sample holds no much larger clone one base away, and base qualities are not on file.

The CDR3 holds 15 amino acids from the cysteine to the phenylalanine. The entry retains the CDR3 DNA only, 45 bases that are in frame from base 1. Per the germline V gene (reference sequence), MNHEY is the CDR1 and SMNVEV is the CDR2. Trimming costs V 7 bases and J 0 bases, and their ends lie 13 bases apart. Study-wide findings and limitations: Endoscopic recurrence was linked to a higher percentage of high-frequency clones at surgery, and recurrence occurred in every patient whose clonality exceeded 26.8% (18/57). Mucosal CD4 and CD8 T cells were sorted and sequenced only in a subgroup of patients, whose size was not stated. Sorted CD8 T cells carried more high-frequency clones than CD4 T cells, suggesting mucosal expansions were mainly CD8. A significantly higher proportion of clonal expansions was observed in active smokers at surgery than in non-smokers (approximately 28% vs 17%, p=0.02).

This TCR was recovered from an adult with Crohn's disease. The sample consisted of ileal tissue. This chain is built from TRBV27 and TRBJ2-4; no D gene is confidently identified. The nucleotide sequence reads TGTGCCAGCAAACTCTCCCCGTTAGCCAAAAACATTCAGTACTTC. Its protein is CASKLSPLAKNIQYF.